The present TCR beta chain was sequenced within a study of CD8 T cells in ankylosing spondylitis. The study's findings and limits: One TCR beta motif, made up of several highly homologous variants, appeared characteristic of ankylosing spondylitis blood. Before this, some motif variants had been reported in reactive arthritis synovial fluid and blood. In ankylosing spondylitis patients, matched synovial fluid reportedly showed significant enrichment of disease-linked clones.

Each CDR3 protein gets one entry after TCRdb re-called the 5' RACE reads with MiXCR. The repertoire includes roughly 220,000 distinct CDR3 sequences, 8% to 11% of them detected once, and 20% to 25% sits in the top ten. This clonotype was seen repeatedly, ten times or more. No antigen is known for it. Between the trimmed V and J ends, which lost 3 bases and 0 bases, there was a span of 13 bases. The V gene's germline CDR1 is SGHRS and CDR2 YFSETQ. CDR3 size: 16 residues. J is TRBJ1-3 and V is TRBV5-1, with unresolved D. The material sequenced was blood, either unsorted or a sorted T cell fraction (not recorded which). The TCR originated in a male donor with ankylosing spondylitis or in good health (not recorded which). Written as DNA, the CDR3 is TGCGCCAGCAGCTCCTCCCTGGGTGACTCTGGAAACACCATATATTTT. As protein: CASSSSLGDSGNTIYF.